This entry is about one TCR beta chain. This CDR3 is built from 14 residues. The trim removed 5 bases at V and 2 bases at J, leaving 4 bases unmatched. CDR1 is PRHDT and CDR2 is FYEKMQ in the germline V gene (reference sequence). This specimen comes from a study of T cell changes during pregnancy in multiple sclerosis. The assay was immunoSEQ multiplex PCR, and TCRdb's table has in-frame clones only and misses some. This sample has some 70,000 clones; about 90% occur once, and the top ten carry 2% to 2.5%. This clonotype was obtained from a female donor with multiple sclerosis, enrolled in a pregnancy study. Sequencing used peripheral blood, obtained in the first trimester of pregnancy. This chain uses TRBV13 with TRBJ2-7; 9 bases fit TRBD1. In DNA form, the CDR3 reads TGTGCCAGCAGCGCCGGGACAGGGACCTACGAGCAGTACTTC. Encoded protein: CASSAGTGTYEQYF.